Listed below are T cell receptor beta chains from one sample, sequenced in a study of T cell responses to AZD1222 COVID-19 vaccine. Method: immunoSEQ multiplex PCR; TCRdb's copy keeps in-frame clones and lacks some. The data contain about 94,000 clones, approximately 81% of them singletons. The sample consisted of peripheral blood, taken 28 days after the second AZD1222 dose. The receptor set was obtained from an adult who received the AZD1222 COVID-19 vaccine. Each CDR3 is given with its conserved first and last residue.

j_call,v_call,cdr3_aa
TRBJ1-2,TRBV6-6,CASSPETFNYGYTF
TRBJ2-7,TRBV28,CASSLNPSEQYF
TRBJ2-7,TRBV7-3,CASSLIGLTGEQYF
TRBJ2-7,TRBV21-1,CASGREVYEQYF
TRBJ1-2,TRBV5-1,CASSLAFSALGPDGYTF
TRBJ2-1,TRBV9,CASSGTGSSYNEQFF
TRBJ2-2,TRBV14,CASSQRTGTGNTGELFF
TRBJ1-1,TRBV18,CASLGQPGTEAFF
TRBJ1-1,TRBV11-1,CASKKRGGNTEAFF
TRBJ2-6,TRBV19,CASSIERGMAGANVLTF
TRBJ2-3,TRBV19,CASSPSGYTDTQYF
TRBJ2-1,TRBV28,CASRPEQGHLYNEQFF
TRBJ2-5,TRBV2,CASSGETQYF
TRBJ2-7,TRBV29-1,CSVEMAGDYEQYF
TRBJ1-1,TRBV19,CASSISPEAANTEAFF
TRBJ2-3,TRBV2,CASSVGLAGKYTDTQYF
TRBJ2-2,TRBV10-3,CAIRGSGDSNTGELFF
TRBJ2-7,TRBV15,CATSIGKGTGNYEQYF
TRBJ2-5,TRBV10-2,CASSPPADETQYF
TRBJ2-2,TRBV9,CASSGDRLAINTGELFF
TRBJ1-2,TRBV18,CASSPRTVNINYGYTF
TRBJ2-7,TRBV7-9,CASSLDPAYEQYF
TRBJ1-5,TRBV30,CAWSVTASNQPQHF
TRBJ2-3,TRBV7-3,CASSSRTSGRPSSTDTQYF
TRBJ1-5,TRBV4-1,CASSQVTGAGGNQPQHF
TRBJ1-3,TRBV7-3,CASSRGYGNTIYF
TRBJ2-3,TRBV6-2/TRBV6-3,CASSYSSGRAPLDTQYF